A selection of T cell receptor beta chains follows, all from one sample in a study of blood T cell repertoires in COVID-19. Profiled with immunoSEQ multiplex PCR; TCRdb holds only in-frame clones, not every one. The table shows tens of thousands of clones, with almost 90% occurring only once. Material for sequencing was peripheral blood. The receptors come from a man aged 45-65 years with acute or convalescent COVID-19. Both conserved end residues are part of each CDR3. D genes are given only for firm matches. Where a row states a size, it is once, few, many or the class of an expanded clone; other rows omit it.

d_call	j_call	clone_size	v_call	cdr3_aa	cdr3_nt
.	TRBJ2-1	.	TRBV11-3	CASSLDRVAYNEQFF	TGTGCCAGCAGCTTAGACAGGGTGGCCTACAATGAGCAGTTCTTC
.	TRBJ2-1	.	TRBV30	CAWSFLQRPNEQFF	TGTGCCTGGAGTTTCCTTCAGCGACCCAATGAGCAGTTCTTC
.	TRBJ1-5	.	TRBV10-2	CASSRGGTSNQPQHF	TGCGCCAGCAGTAGGGGAGGTACGAGCAATCAGCCCCAGCATTTT
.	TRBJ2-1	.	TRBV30	CACTGFDEQFF	TGTGCCTGTACAGGGTTCGATGAGCAGTTCTTC
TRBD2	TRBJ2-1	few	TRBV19	CASSIGTSAYNEQFF	TGTGCCAGTAGTATAGGGACTAGCGCTTACAATGAGCAGTTCTTC
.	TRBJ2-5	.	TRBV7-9	CASSLGGFQETQYF	TGTGCCAGCAGCTTAGGCGGGTTTCAGGAGACCCAGTACTTC
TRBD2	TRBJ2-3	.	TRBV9	CASSPPGLARGTDTQYF	TGTGCCAGCAGCCCTCCCGGACTAGCCCGGGGCACAGATACGCAGTATTTT
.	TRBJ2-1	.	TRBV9	CASSVARYNEQFF	TGTGCCAGCAGCGTAGCCAGATACAATGAGCAGTTCTTC
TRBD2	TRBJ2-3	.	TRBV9	CASSLSGSSTDTQYF	TGTGCCAGCAGCCTAAGCGGGAGTAGCACAGATACGCAGTATTTT
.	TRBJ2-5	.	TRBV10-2	CASSAFTSQETQYF	TGCGCCAGCAGTGCCTTTACAAGCCAAGAGACCCAGTACTTC
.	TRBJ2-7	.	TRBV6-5	CASSKEGESYEQYF	TGTGCCAGCAGTAAGGAGGGAGAATCCTACGAGCAGTACTTC
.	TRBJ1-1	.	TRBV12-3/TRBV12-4	CASSLPQFGFAFF	TGTGCCAGCAGTTTACCCCAGTTTGGTTTCGCTTTCTTT
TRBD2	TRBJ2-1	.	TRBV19	CASSIGTSGNEQFF	TGTGCCAGTAGTATTGGGACTAGCGGAAATGAGCAGTTCTTC
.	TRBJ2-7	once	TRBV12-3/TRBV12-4	CASKVAGLYEQYF	TGTGCCAGCAAAGTGGCAGGGCTCTACGAGCAGTACTTC
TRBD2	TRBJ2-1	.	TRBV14	CASSQSLLAGAYNEQFF	TGTGCCAGCAGCCAAAGCCTACTAGCGGGAGCGTACAATGAGCAGTTCTTC
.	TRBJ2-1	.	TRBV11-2	CASSLDSEDQQFF	TGTGCCAGCAGCTTAGACTCAGAAGATCAGCAGTTCTTC
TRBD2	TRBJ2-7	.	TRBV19	CASSIASRGTSSYEQYF	TGTGCCAGTAGTATCGCATCGAGGGGGACTAGCTCGTACGAGCAGTACTTC
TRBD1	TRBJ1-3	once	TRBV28	CASSGVGQGEGNTIYF	TGTGCCAGCAGCGGAGTCGGACAGGGGGAAGGAAACACCATATATTTT
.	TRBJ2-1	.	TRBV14	CASSQGISGYNEQFF	TGTGCCAGCAGCCAAGGGATCAGCGGCTACAATGAGCAGTTCTTC
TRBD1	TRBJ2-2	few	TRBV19	CASSNRQGLGSGELFF	TGTGCCAGTAGTAACCGACAGGGTTTGGGATCCGGGGAGCTGTTTTTT
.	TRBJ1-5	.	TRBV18	CASSPTGYSNQPQHF	TGTGCCAGCTCACCGACGGGGTATAGCAATCAGCCCCAGCATTTT
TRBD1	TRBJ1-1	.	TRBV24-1	CATQGVNTEAFF	TGTGCCACTCAGGGGGTGAACACTGAAGCTTTCTTT
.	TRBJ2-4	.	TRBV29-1	CSANRVNIQYF	TGCAGCGCGAACAGGGTCAACATTCAGTACTTC
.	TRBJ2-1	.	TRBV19	CASSIGQGPYNEQFF	TGTGCCAGTAGTATTGGGCAGGGTCCCTACAATGAGCAGTTCTTC
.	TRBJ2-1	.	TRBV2	CASSKNSDSYNEQFF	TGTGCCAGCAGTAAGAATAGCGACTCCTACAATGAGCAGTTCTTC
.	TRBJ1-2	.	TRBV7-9	CASSQAGAYGYTF	TGTGCCAGCAGCCAAGCAGGCGCTTATGGCTACACCTTC
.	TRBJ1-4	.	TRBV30	CAWSPDRQIGKLFF	TGTGCCTGGAGTCCCGACAGGCAGATCGGAAAACTGTTTTTT
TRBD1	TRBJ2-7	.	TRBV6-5	CASIRTGGSYEQYF	TGTGCCAGCATCAGGACAGGGGGCTCCTACGAGCAGTACTTC
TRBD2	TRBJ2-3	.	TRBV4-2	CASSPGTSGIIADTQYF	TGTGCCAGCAGCCCCGGGACTAGCGGGATCATCGCAGATACGCAGTATTTT
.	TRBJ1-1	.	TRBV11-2	CASSRSEGLNTEAFF	TGTGCCAGCAGCCGGAGCGAGGGTTTGAACACTGAAGCTTTCTTT
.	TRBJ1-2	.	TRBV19	CASSSREDGYTF	TGTGCCAGTAGTTCCCGGGAGGATGGCTACACCTTC
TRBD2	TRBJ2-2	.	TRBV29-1	CSVGGSGTGELFF	TGCAGCGTTGGCGGGAGCGGCACCGGGGAGCTGTTTTTT
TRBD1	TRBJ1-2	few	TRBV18	CASSSRTGGDYGYTF	TGTGCCAGCTCATCGCGGACAGGGGGCGACTATGGCTACACCTTC